Below, 13 T cell receptor beta chains from the same sample are listed, as sequenced in a study of cytomegalovirus exposure and HLA in healthy donors. Data came from immunoSEQ multiplex PCR; TCRdb stores just in-frame clones and leaves some out. The data contain some 210,000 clones, 70% to 90% of them singletons. Sequenced material: PBMCs. The receptors come from a woman between 18 and 29 years old in good health and CMV-seronegative.

V gene TRBV29-1 combines with J gene TRBJ2-1; TRBD1 might be the D (5 bases). Germline V gives CDR1 SQVTM, CDR2 ANQGSEA. Deletions cut 3 bases from V and 7 bases from J, with 22 bases between. The CDR3 has 16 residues. CDR3 coding DNA: TGCAGCGTTGAGGGAACAGGCGGCCTGGTGAGTAATGAGCAGTTCTTC. Amino acids: CSVEGTGGLVSNEQFF.

This clone was counted once. The J gene is TRBJ2-5, the V gene TRBV5-1, with 10 bases lining up with TRBD2. The CDR3 is 17 residues long. Germline V CDR1 and CDR2: SGHRS, YFSETQ. Losses at the gene ends were 1 base for V and 6 bases for J; bases not matched to a gene: 12. The CDR3 DNA sequence: TGCGCCAGCAGCTTGATGACCGGGACTAGCGTCGCACAGACCCAGTACTTC. It specifies CASSLMTGTSVAQTQYF.

V is TRBV27 and J is TRBJ1-4; weak D call: TRBD1 (5 bases). Germline loops: CDR1 MNHEY, CDR2 SMNVEV (reference sequence). The V end was cut by 8 bases, the J end by 4 bases, with 17 bases between. The CDR3 sequence is 15 residues long. The DNA for the CDR3 is TGTGCCAGCGCAGGGACTCACCAGCTTAATGAAAAACTGTTTTTT. It is translated as CASAGTHQLNEKLFF.

The chain combines TRBV5-1 with TRBJ1-1; D gene ambiguous. Germline V gene data show CDR1 as SGHRS and CDR2 as YFSETQ. This CDR3 spans 15 amino acids. V was trimmed by 4 bases and J by 3 bases, leaving 16 bases between them. In DNA, the CDR3 is TGCGCCAGCAGCGCTACAATGGACGGGTACACTGAAGCTTTCTTT. It is translated as CASSATMDGYTEAFF.

The V call is TRBV30, the J call TRBJ1-2; 7 bases agree with TRBD1. V lost 4 bases, J lost 8 bases, and 10 bases stayed unmatched. Germline CDR1 reads GTSNPN; CDR2 reads SVGIG (reference sequence). The CDR3 length is 13 residues. CDR3 DNA: TGTGCCTGGACCCCTAGGAGGGGGCGAGGCTACACCTTC. It yields the protein CAWTPRRGRGYTF.

The chain combines TRBV6-1 with TRBJ1-6, with 8 bases matching TRBD1. Germline assignment: CDR1 MNHNS and CDR2 SASEGT. CDR3 length: 15 residues. Trimming cost V 6 bases and J 4 bases; bases outside gene matches: 5. The CDR3 DNA follows: TGTGCCAGCAGGCAGGGGGCGTCTTATAATTCACCCCTCCACTTT. Protein: CASRQGASYNSPLHF.

CDR3 nucleotide sequence: TGCGCCAGCAGCCAAGTAGAGGGGGTCGAGCAGTACTTC. Protein product: CASSQVEGVEQYF. This sequence joins TRBV4-1 and TRBJ2-7, with a weak D call TRBD1 (6 bases). The germline CDR1 and CDR2 sequences are MGHRA and YSYEKL. Deletions cut 1 base from V and 6 bases from J, with 10 bases between. CDR3 length equals 13 residues.

This chain links TRBV10-3 with TRBJ2-1; D perhaps matches TRBD1 (7 bases). This CDR3 spans 13 amino acids. V was trimmed by 0 bases and J by 13 bases, leaving 13 bases between them. CDR1 and CDR2 (germline): ENHRY, SYGVKD. The CDR3 DNA reads TGTGCCATCAGTGAGTCGGAGGGGGCCCTTCAGTTCTTC. Translation: CAISESEGALQFF.

There are a few counts of this clone. This chain connects TRBV28 to TRBJ2-7; the match to TRBD2 covers 10 bases. From germline, CDR1 is MDHEN and CDR2 SYDVKM. V lost 8 bases to trimming and J lost 2 bases; unmatched junction nucleotides: 6. CDR3 length: 14 amino acids. The DNA of the CDR3 is TGTGCCAGCCAGGGACTAGCGAACCCCTACGAGCAGTACTTC. Its protein product is CASQGLANPYEQYF.

The chain recombines TRBV28 with TRBJ2-2; D is unresolved. The CDR3 is 16 amino acids. Germline V gives CDR1 MDHEN, CDR2 SYDVKM. Trimming cost V 3 bases and J 4 bases, with 15 bases left between them. Here the CDR3 reads CASSFSVRLATGELFF. Here the CDR3 DNA reads TGTGCCAGCAGTTTCTCAGTGAGATTAGCCACCGGGGAGCTGTTTTTT.

The rearrangement joins TRBV27 to TRBJ2-7; TRBD2 is a possible D gene (5 bases). CDR3 size: 16 residues. Trimming removed 6 bases at V and 3 bases at J, with 21 bases between. The germline V gene encodes CDR1 MNHEY and CDR2 SMNVEV (reference sequence). CDR3 nucleotide sequence: TGTGCCAGCAGACGGCTAGCTACTGCCGCGGTCTACGAGCAGTACTTC. Translated, it gives CASRRLATAAVYEQYF.

This chain connects TRBV15 to TRBJ2-7; D is unresolved. Germline V gene sequence: CDR1 LNHNV, CDR2 YYDKDF (reference sequence). The V gene lost 1 base and the J gene lost 3 bases, with 13 bases spanning the gap. The CDR3 is 15 residues long. The CDR3 sequence is CATSRGIEYNYEQYF. For the CDR3, the DNA is TGTGCCACCAGCAGAGGGATCGAGTATAACTACGAGCAGTACTTC.

J is TRBJ2-1 and V is TRBV5-6, with D possibly matching TRBD2 (6 bases). Trimming removed 4 bases at V and 1 base at J, with 12 bases between. CDR3 length equals 15 residues. Germline CDR1 SGHDT, CDR2 YYEEEE. CDR3 bases: TGTGCCAGCAGCCTGGGGGGATTGTCCTACAATGAGCAGTTCTTC. It specifies CASSLGGLSYNEQFF.